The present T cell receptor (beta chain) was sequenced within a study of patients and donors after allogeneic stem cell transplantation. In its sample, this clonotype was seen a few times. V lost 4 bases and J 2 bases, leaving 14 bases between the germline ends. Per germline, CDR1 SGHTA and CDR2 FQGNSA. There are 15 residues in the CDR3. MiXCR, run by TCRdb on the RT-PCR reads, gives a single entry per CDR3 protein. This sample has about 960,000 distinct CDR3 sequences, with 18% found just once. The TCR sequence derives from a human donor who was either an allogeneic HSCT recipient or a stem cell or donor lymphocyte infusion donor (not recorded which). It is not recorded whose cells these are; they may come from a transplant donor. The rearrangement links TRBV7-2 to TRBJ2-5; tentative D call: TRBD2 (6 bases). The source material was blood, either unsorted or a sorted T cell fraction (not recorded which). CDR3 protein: CASSSVAATQETQYF. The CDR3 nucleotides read TGTGCCAGCAGCTCCGTAGCGGCGACGCAAGAGACCCAGTACTTC.